The next 7 T cell receptor beta chains were all read from a single sample in a study of beta chain features in type 1 diabetes. General study results and limits: Moderate yet significant TCRB CDR3 shortening was seen in Type 1 diabetes patients in all four CD4+ subsets.

All of the isolated RNA was reverse transcribed, so expressed TCRB transcripts were sequenced. Using immunoSEQ multiplex PCR, the repertoire was profiled, and TCRdb retains in-frame clones only, with some absent. This sample carries hundreds of thousands of clones, around an eighth of them seen once, and the ten largest clones take 0.022%. Their antigens remain unidentified. Sequences were obtained from naive CD4+ T cells from blood. The origin of the receptors is a young man with type 1 diabetes.

This clone was detected only a few times. This sequence joins TRBV7-9 and TRBJ1-5; D gene ambiguous. CDR3 length equals 15 residues. V was clipped by 4 bases and J by 0 bases, with 10 bases between them. Germline CDR1 and CDR2: SEHNR and FQNEAQ (reference sequence). The CDR3 DNA sequence: TGTGCCAGCAGCTCGGGTTCCTATAGCAATCAGCCCCAGCATTTT. It yields the protein CASSSGSYSNQPQHF. The full variable domain, with the rest looked up from reference TRBV7-9 and TRBJ1-5, is DTGVSQNPRHKITKRGQNVTFRCDPISEHNRLYWYRQTLGQGPEFLTYFQNEAQLEKSRLLSDRFSAERPKGSFSTLEIQRTEQGDSAMYLCASSSGSYSNQPQHFGDGTRLSIL.

The chain carries TRBV5-6 and TRBJ1-2, with a tentative D call TRBD1 (6 bases). The germline gives CDR1 SGHDT, CDR2 YYEEEE. This CDR3 spans 15 amino acids. The germline V and J ends were trimmed by 5 bases and 1 base, with 15 bases remaining between them. The CDR3 here is CASSLETGLNYGYTF. CDR3 sequence (DNA): TGTGCCAGCAGTCTTGAGACAGGACTTAACTATGGCTACACCTTC.

The chain employs TRBV12-5 and TRBJ2-3; TRBD1 aligns across 7 bases. The V gene's germline CDR1 is LGHNT and CDR2 FRNRAP. The CDR3 sequence is 16 residues long. The ends lost 4 bases at V and 2 bases at J; junction bases unmatched: 9. CDR3 in DNA: TGTGCTAGTGGTTCCCCACAGGGGCACCTCACAGATACGCAGTATTTT. Residues: CASGSPQGHLTDTQYF.

This clone was counted between two and nine times. The chain is built from TRBV19 and TRBJ2-1; no reliable D call. V was shortened by 5 bases and J by 8 bases, with 10 bases between the two germline ends. CDR3 length: 12 residues. CDR1 is LNHDA, CDR2 SQIVND, per germline (reference sequence). CDR3 loop: CASSLGGDEQFF. The CDR3 DNA sequence: TGTGCCAGTAGTTTAGGTGGCGATGAGCAGTTCTTC.

This clone occurred a few times. The chain employs TRBV4-2 and TRBJ2-1; D possibly matches TRBD1 or TRBD2 (5 bases each). The CDR3 runs to 16 residues. Germline V gene sequence: CDR1 LGHNA, CDR2 YNFKEQ. The ends were cut back, 0 bases at V and 4 bases at J, with 13 bases in the middle. The CDR3 bases are TGTGCCAGCAGCCAAGATGGGGGTGGGGGTTACAATGAGCAGTTCTTC. Protein sequence: CASSQDGGGGYNEQFF.

This clone was counted only a few times. The genes are TRBV2 and TRBJ1-4, with TRBD1 matching 9 bases. V was pared by 5 bases and J by 8 bases, with 3 bases of the junction left unmatched. The germline gives CDR1 SNHLY, CDR2 FYNNEI. The CDR3 extends over 13 amino acids. The CDR3 is CASSRDREEKLFF. CDR3 nucleotide sequence: TGTGCCAGCAGTCGGGACAGGGAGGAAAAACTGTTTTTT.

This clone came up once. The V and J genes are TRBV28 and TRBJ2-2; 11 positions match TRBD1. The CDR3 runs to 15 residues. V lost 6 bases and J lost 4; bases outside the gene matches: 4. Germline values: CDR1 MDHEN, CDR2 SYDVKM. DNA of the CDR3: TGTGCCAGCAGGAAGGGACAGGGGGTCACCGGGGAGCTGTTTTTT. Translating it yields CASRKGQGVTGELFF.